This passage covers 20 T cell receptor beta chains from one sample sequenced in a study of T cells after posttransplantation cyclophosphamide. Generated by immunoSEQ multiplex PCR, the TCRdb table keeps only in-frame clones and is missing some. Of about 66,000 clones listed, approximately 92% are singletons. The specimen sequenced was PBMCs. The receptors stem from a woman aged 30 to 39 in good health and a related stem cell transplant donor.

This chain connects TRBV5-1 to TRBJ1-2; TRBD1 might be the D (5 bases). The CDR3 spans 12 residues. The germline V gene encodes CDR1 SGHRS and CDR2 YFSETQ. Trimming removed 2 bases at V and 13 bases at J, with 15 bases between. CDR3 in DNA: TGCGCCAGCAGCTTAACAGGAATAACGAGCACCTTC. The encoded protein is CASSLTGITSTF. The full variable domain, its missing parts supplied by reference TRBV5-1 and TRBJ1-2, is KAGVTQTPRYLIKTRGQQVTLSCSPISGHRSVSWYQQTPGQGLQFLFEYFSETQRNKGNFPGRFSGRQFSNSRSEMNVSTLELGDSALYLCASSLTGITSTFGSGTRLTVV.

V usage is TRBV9 and J usage is TRBJ1-1, with D perhaps matching TRBD1 (6 bases). CDR1 SGDLS and CDR2 YYNGEE come from the germline V gene. The V end lost 3 bases, the J end lost 1 base, and 10 bases lay between the germline ends. The CDR3 length is 14 residues. Here the CDR3 DNA reads TGTGCCAGCAGCGCCATCAGGGGGAACACTGAAGCTTTCTTT. As protein: CASSAIRGNTEAFF.

The CDR3 reads CASSLAGTEAFF. The CDR3 DNA reads as TGTGCCAGCAGCTTAGCGGGCACTGAAGCTTTCTTT. The chain employs TRBV7-9 and TRBJ1-1, with D unresolved. The length of the CDR3 is 12 residues. With 0 bases removed from V and 4 bases from J, the gap between germline ends came to 3 bases. Germline V gene sequence: CDR1 SEHNR, CDR2 FQNEAQ (reference sequence).

This clone is a singleton in its sample. The CDR3, as DNA: TGTGCCAGCAGCGAAACAGGGAGCTACGAGCAGTACTTC. This encodes CASSETGSYEQYF. This rearrangement joins TRBV6-5 to TRBJ2-7; D might be TRBD1 (6 bases). The germline V gene has CDR1 MNHEY and CDR2 SVGAGI. This CDR3 is built from 13 residues. V was pared by 6 bases and J by 3 bases, with 12 bases between.

The chain carries TRBV4-2 and TRBJ1-2; 7 nucleotides line up with TRBD1. This CDR3 region has 17 residues. The germline gives CDR1 LGHNA, CDR2 YNFKEQ. V shed 3 bases and J 5 bases; nucleotides not matched to a gene: 15. CDR3 amino acids: CASSQRQGGAARYGYTF. The CDR3 DNA follows: TGTGCCAGCAGCCAGAGACAGGGAGGGGCGGCTAGGTATGGCTACACCTTC.

V usage is TRBV6-6 and J usage is TRBJ2-7, with TRBD2 identical over 7 bases. Trimming at V came to 6 bases and at J to 3 bases, leaving 5 bases not matched to a gene. CDR3 length equals 13 residues. The germline V gene has CDR1 MNHNY and CDR2 SVGAGI (reference sequence). CDR3 sequence reads: CASRNGGYYEQYF. The CDR3 DNA reads TGTGCCAGCAGAAACGGGGGGTACTACGAGCAGTACTTC.

The V and J genes are TRBV7-2 and TRBJ1-6; 10 bases map to TRBD1. CDR3 length: 17 amino acids. The J segment lost 7 bases and the V segment lost 6 bases, leaving 12 bases of the junction unmatched. Germline lookup yields CDR1 SGHTA and CDR2 FQGNSA. In nucleotides, the CDR3 is TGTGCCAGCAGACCTAGTGGGACAGGGGCCGGGAATTCACCCCTCCACTTT. This codes for CASRPSGTGAGNSPLHF.

V usage is TRBV2 and J usage is TRBJ1-6; D possibly corresponds to TRBD1 (5 bases). The CDR3 totals 15 residues. Germline CDR1 SNHLY, CDR2 FYNNEI. Trimming took off 5 bases at V and 5 bases at J, with 13 bases between the two ends. The CDR3 DNA sequence: TGTGCCAGCAGTACAGCGGGACTTAATAATTCACCCCTCCACTTT. Amino acids: CASSTAGLNNSPLHF.

The rearrangement joins TRBV7-2 to TRBJ1-1; D is possibly TRBD1 (5 bases). This CDR3 region has 15 residues. Trimming took 3 bases from V and 0 from J, leaving 11 bases between them. Germline CDR1 is SGHTA and CDR2 is FQGNSA. CDR3 DNA: TGTGCCAGCAGCTTCAGGGTCCCCATGAACACTGAAGCTTTCTTT. Translation gives CASSFRVPMNTEAFF.

This clone was detected once. The V call is TRBV5-1, the J call TRBJ1-1; 10 nucleotides align to TRBD1. The germline gives CDR1 SGHRS, CDR2 YFSETQ. The CDR3 consists of 15 residues. Trimming took 0 bases from V and 5 from J; bases not matched to a gene: 4. The CDR3 protein is CASSLEWGQGTEAFF. The CDR3 coding sequence is TGCGCCAGCAGCTTGGAATGGGGACAGGGGACTGAAGCTTTCTTT.

The chain joins TRBV5-4 to TRBJ2-7; possible D gene TRBD1, 6 bases. The germline gives CDR1 SGHNT, CDR2 YYREEE (reference sequence). The CDR3 is 14 amino acids. V dropped 2 bases and J dropped 6 bases, with 15 bases sitting between them. CDR3 amino acids: CASSFGGSFLEQYF. The DNA for the CDR3 is TGTGCCAGCAGCTTTGGGGGCTCTTTCCTCGAGCAGTACTTC. Drawing the rest from reference TRBV5-4 and TRBJ2-7, the complete variable domain is ETGVTQSPTHLIKTRGQQVTLRCSSQSGHNTVSWYQQALGQGPQFIFQYYREEENGRGNFPPRFSGLQFPNYSSELNVNALELDDSALYLCASSFGGSFLEQYFGPGTRLTVT.

The rearrangement links TRBV27 to TRBJ2-1; D ambiguous. Germline V gene data show CDR1 as MNHEY and CDR2 as SMNVEV (reference sequence). The V and J ends lost 5 bases and 4 bases respectively, with 15 bases between them. The CDR3 has 15 amino acids. The chain's CDR3 is CASSPAGRPYNEQFF. CDR3 nucleotides: TGTGCCAGCAGTCCAGCTGGGCGACCTTACAATGAGCAGTTCTTC.

Remarks on this clone: Other DNA sequences in the same sample also yield this CDR3. V usage is TRBV18 and J usage is TRBJ2-5; D not certain. The germline V and J ends were trimmed by 4 bases and 4 bases, with 7 bases remaining between them. Looked up from germline, CDR1 is KGHSH and CDR2 is LQKENI. There are 12 residues in the CDR3. The CDR3 spells CASSRVGETQYF. In DNA, the CDR3 is TGTGCCAGCTCACGAGTTGGAGAGACCCAGTACTTC.

This rearrangement joins TRBV11-2 to TRBJ2-1; a possible D gene is TRBD2 (5 bases). Trimming took 2 bases from V and 3 from J, leaving 14 bases between them. In germline, CDR1 is SGHAT, CDR2 FQNNGV. CDR3 length: 16 amino acids. As DNA, the CDR3 is TGTGCCAGCAGCTTACGAGGGTCGGGGTACTACAATGAGCAGTTCTTC. Its protein product is CASSLRGSGYYNEQFF.

The chain combines TRBV7-2 with TRBJ1-2; no firm D call. V lost 3 bases to trimming and J lost 4 bases, with 6 bases between them. CDR1 is SGHTA, CDR2 FQGNSA, per germline. The CDR3 spans 12 residues. For the CDR3, the DNA is TGTGCCAGCAGCTTGGACGGCTATGGCTACACCTTC. Translating gives CASSLDGYGYTF. The variable domain in full, completed from reference TRBV7-2 and TRBJ1-2, reads GAGVSQSPSNKVTEKGKDVELRCDPISGHTALYWYRQSLGQGLEFLIYFQGNSAPDKSGLPSDRFSAERTGGSVSTLTIQRTQQEDSAVYLCASSLDGYGYTFGSGTRLTVV.

The V and J genes are TRBV5-1 and TRBJ1-1; TRBD1 matches 10 bases. The CDR3 covers 16 residues. CDR1 and CDR2 (germline): SGHRS, YFSETQ. With V trimmed by 1 base and J by 6 bases, 9 bases remained unmatched. The CDR3 loop is CASSLSGSGTGAEAFF. In DNA form, the CDR3 reads TGCGCCAGCAGCTTGTCGGGTTCTGGGACAGGGGCTGAAGCTTTCTTT. Full variable domain (remainder filled in from reference TRBV5-1 and TRBJ1-1): KAGVTQTPRYLIKTRGQQVTLSCSPISGHRSVSWYQQTPGQGLQFLFEYFSETQRNKGNFPGRFSGRQFSNSRSEMNVSTLELGDSALYLCASSLSGSGTGAEAFFGQGTRLTVV.

The chain links TRBV28 to TRBJ1-5; a weak D match, TRBD1 (5 bases). Germline assignment: CDR1 MDHEN and CDR2 SYDVKM. Trimming pared 2 bases from V and 6 bases from J, leaving 14 bases between. The CDR3 runs to 15 residues. The CDR3: CASSLRATGTQPQHF. DNA of the CDR3: TGTGCCAGCAGTTTAAGAGCCACGGGGACTCAGCCCCAGCATTTT. Filled out from reference TRBV28 and TRBJ1-5, the complete variable domain reads DVKVTQSSRYLVKRTGEKVFLECVQDMDHENMFWYRQDPGLGLRLIYFSYDVKMKEKGDIPEGYSVSREKKERFSLILESASTNQTSMYLCASSLRATGTQPQHFGDGTRLSIL.

The rearrangement links TRBV27 to TRBJ1-1; possibly TRBD1 for D (5 bases). Germline CDR1 is MNHEY and CDR2 is SMNVEV (reference sequence). The length of the CDR3 is 15 residues. Trimming took 2 bases from V and 1 from J, leaving 11 bases between them. CDR3: CASSLEGPRNTEAFF. The CDR3, as DNA: TGTGCCAGCAGTTTAGAGGGGCCTCGGAACACTGAAGCTTTCTTT.

The rearrangement links TRBV4-3 to TRBJ1-1; D perhaps matches TRBD1 (6 bases). Germline V gene data show CDR1 as LGHNA and CDR2 as YSLEER. Trimming shortened V by 4 bases and J by 3 bases, and 18 bases separated the two germline ends. There are 16 residues in the CDR3. CDR3 residues: CASSRLGGTGYTEAFF. DNA for the CDR3: TGCGCCAGCAGCCGCCTCGGGGGAACAGGGTACACTGAAGCTTTCTTT.

The rearrangement uses TRBV4-1 and TRBJ1-2; D remains unclear. Between the trimmed V and J ends, which lost 0 bases and 6 bases, there was a span of 11 bases. The CDR3 length is 14 residues. Germline V CDR1 and CDR2: MGHRA, YSYEKL. The CDR3 DNA is TGCGCCAGCAGCCAAGATCCCAGGCCCGATGGCTACACCTTC. It yields the protein CASSQDPRPDGYTF.